Here is one T cell receptor (beta chain) with its context. What it binds is unknown. The source of the sample is a study of shared clonotypes between healthy human individuals. Across the study: A couple of women and a few men aged 18 to 49 served as donors. Findings and caveats of the study: The genetic and exposure-history diversity represented was limited by few donors.

Sequencing was at deep level. Data came from immunoSEQ multiplex PCR; TCRdb stores just in-frame clones and leaves some out. The sample has fewer than 550,000 clones, 75% to 80% seen once. Germline assignment: CDR1 MNHNY and CDR2 SVGAGI (reference sequence). There are 15 residues in the CDR3. Material: PBMCs. The receptor was derived from a woman aged 40-49 years in good health. Some clones in this sample may be carry-over from other donors' samples. The rearrangement joins TRBV6-6 to TRBJ2-5, with TRBD1 as a possible D gene (8 bases). The end of the DNA aligns better with TRBJ2-7, so the J call may be wrong. The DNA of the CDR3 is TGTGCCAGCAGCCCACAGGGGGGGAATTATAACGAGCAGTACTTC. Amino acid sequence: CASSPQGGNYNEQYF.